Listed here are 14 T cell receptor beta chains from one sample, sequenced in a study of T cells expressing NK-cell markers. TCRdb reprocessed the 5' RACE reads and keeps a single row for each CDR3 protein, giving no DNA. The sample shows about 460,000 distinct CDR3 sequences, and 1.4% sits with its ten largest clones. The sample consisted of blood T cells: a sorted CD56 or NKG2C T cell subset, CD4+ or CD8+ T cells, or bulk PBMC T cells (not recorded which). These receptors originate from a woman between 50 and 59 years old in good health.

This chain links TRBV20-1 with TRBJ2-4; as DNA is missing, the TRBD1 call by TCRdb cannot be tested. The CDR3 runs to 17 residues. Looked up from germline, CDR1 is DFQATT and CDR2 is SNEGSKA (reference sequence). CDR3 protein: CSAENPFSTGYGNIQYF.

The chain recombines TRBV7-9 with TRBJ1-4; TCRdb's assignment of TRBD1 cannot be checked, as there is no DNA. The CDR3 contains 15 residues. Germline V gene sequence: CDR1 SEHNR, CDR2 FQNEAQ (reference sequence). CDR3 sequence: CASSLAGGQNEKLFF. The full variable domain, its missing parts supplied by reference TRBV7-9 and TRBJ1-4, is DTGVSQNPRHKITKRGQNVTFRCDPISEHNRLYWYRQTLGQGPEFLTYFQNEAQLEKSRLLSDRFSAERPKGSFSTLEIQRTEQGDSAMYLCASSLAGGQNEKLFFGSGTQLSVL.

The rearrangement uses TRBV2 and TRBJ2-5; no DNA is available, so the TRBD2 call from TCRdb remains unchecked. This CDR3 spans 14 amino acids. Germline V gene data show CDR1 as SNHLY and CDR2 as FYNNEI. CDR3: CASSEVGASETQYF.

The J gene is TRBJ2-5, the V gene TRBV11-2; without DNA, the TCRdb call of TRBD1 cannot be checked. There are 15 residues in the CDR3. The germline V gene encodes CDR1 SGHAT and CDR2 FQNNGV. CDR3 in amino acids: CASSPGGIPQETQYF.

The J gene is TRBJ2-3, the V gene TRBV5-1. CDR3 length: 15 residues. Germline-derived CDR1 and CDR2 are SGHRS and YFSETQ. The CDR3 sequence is CASSLGVTSTDTQYF.

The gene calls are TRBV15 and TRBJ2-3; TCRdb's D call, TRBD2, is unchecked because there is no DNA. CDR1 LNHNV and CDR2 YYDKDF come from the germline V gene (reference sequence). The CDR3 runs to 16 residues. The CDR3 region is CATSTRTSGSTDTQYF.

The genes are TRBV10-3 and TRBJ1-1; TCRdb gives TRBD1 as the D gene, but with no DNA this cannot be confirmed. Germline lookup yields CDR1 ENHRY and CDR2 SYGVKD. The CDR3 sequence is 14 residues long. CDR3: CAIGGQGTGTEAFF.

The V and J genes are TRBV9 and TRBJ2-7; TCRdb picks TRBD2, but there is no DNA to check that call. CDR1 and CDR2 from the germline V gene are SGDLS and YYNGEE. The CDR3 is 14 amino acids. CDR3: CASSGGPLSYEQYF. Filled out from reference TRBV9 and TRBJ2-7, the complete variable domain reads DSGVTQTPKHLITATGQRVTLRCSPRSGDLSVYWYQQSLDQGLQFLIQYYNGEERAKGNILERFSAQQFPDLHSELNLSSLELGDSALYFCASSGGPLSYEQYFGPGTRLTVT.

CDR3 region: CASSYLGLRIDTQYF. The chain couples TRBV6-5 to TRBJ2-3. This CDR3 comprises 15 residues. CDR1 MNHEY and CDR2 SVGAGI come from the germline V gene.

This CDR3 is CSASGFTSQGEQYF. The genes are TRBV20-1 and TRBJ2-7; lacking DNA, the TRBD2 call made by TCRdb goes unchecked. The germline CDR1 and CDR2 sequences are DFQATT and SNEGSKA (reference sequence). The CDR3 loop spans 14 amino acids.

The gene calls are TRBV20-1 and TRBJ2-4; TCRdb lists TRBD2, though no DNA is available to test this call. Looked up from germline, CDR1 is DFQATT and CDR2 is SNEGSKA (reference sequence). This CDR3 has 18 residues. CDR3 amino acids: CSATILAGGPQDKNIQYF.

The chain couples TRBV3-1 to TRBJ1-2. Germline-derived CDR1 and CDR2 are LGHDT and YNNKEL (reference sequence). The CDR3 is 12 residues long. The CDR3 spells CASSQSISGYTF. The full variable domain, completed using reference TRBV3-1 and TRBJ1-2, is DTAVSQTPKYLVTQMGNDKSIKCEQNLGHDTMYWYKQDSKKFLKIMFSYNNKELIINETVPNRFSPKSPDKAHLNLHINSLELGDSAVYFCASSQSISGYTFGSGTRLTVV.

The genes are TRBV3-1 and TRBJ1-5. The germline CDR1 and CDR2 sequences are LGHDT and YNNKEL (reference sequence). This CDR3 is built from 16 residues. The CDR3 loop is CASSQGRGFVEQPQHF. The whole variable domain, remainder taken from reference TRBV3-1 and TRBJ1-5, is DTAVSQTPKYLVTQMGNDKSIKCEQNLGHDTMYWYKQDSKKFLKIMFSYNNKELIINETVPNRFSPKSPDKAHLNLHINSLELGDSAVYFCASSQGRGFVEQPQHFGDGTRLSIL.

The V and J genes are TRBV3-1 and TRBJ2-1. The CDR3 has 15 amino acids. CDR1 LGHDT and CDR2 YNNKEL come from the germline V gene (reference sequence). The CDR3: CASSLQTNSYNEQFF.